The 27 T cell receptor beta chains in this list originate from one sample, sequenced in a study of prognosis after radiotherapy for stage I lung cancer. Amplification of TCR beta CDR3 from genomic DNA used two-round multiplex PCR. Specific primers for each TRBV and TRBJ gene were what first-round PCR used. One entry per CDR3 protein results from TCRdb running MiXCR on the multiplex PCR reads. The sample includes about 51,000 distinct CDR3 sequences, approximately 35% of them seen just once. The source material was PBMCs, sampled before or after stereotactic body radiation therapy (not recorded which). All receptors derive from a donor aged 50 or older with non-small cell lung cancer.

The V gene is TRBV6-2 or TRBV6-3, the J gene TRBJ2-1, with 8 bases identical to TRBD2. Germline values: CDR1 MNHEY, CDR2 SVGEGT. V lost 5 bases to trimming and J lost 3 bases; unmatched junction nucleotides: 0. The CDR3 runs 13 residues. DNA for the CDR3: TGTGCCAGCAGTACTAGCGGCTACAATGAGCAGTTCTTC. As protein: CASSTSGYNEQFF.

The V call is TRBV7-2, the J call TRBJ2-7; D uncertain. Trimming removed 2 bases at V and 5 bases at J, with 13 bases between. The CDR3 sequence is 14 residues long. In germline, CDR1 is SGHTA, CDR2 FQGNSA. CDR3 residues: CASSLLNKRDEQYF. Written as DNA, the CDR3 is TGTGCCAGCAGCTTACTGAATAAGAGAGACGAGCAGTACTTC.

This clonotype occurred many times. The chain links TRBV2 to TRBJ2-1; tentatively, D is TRBD2 (6 bases). Germline V gene data show CDR1 as SNHLY and CDR2 as FYNNEI. V shed 8 bases and J shed 4 bases, with 9 bases lying between them. The CDR3 consists of 12 residues. The CDR3 coding sequence is TGTGCCAGCCGGGACTCGTACAATGAGCAGTTCTTC. Protein product: CASRDSYNEQFF.

This clonotype was seen ten or more times. J is TRBJ1-1 and V is TRBV6-1; D remains unclear. Germline CDR1 MNHNS, CDR2 SASEGT. V was cut by 2 bases and J by 0 bases, with 19 bases left in between. The CDR3 covers 18 residues. Here the CDR3 reads CASSEQFQAWIMNTEAFF. In DNA form, the CDR3 reads TGTGCCAGCAGTGAACAGTTCCAGGCCTGGATAATGAACACTGAAGCTTTCTTT.

As concerns this clonotype: This may come from a read error, since a much larger clone is one base off. V is TRBV20-1 and J is TRBJ2-5; TRBD1 aligns across 7 bases. The CDR3 spans 14 residues. Germline assignment: CDR1 DFQATT and CDR2 SNEGSKA (reference sequence). Trimming cost V 4 bases and J 5 bases; bases outside gene matches: 10. The CDR3 DNA follows: TGCAGTGCTAATTTTCTGACAGGGTCGGAGACCCAGTACTTC. This translates into CSANFLTGSETQYF.

V and J are TRBV28 and TRBJ2-1; a weak D match, TRBD2 (5 bases). V lost 5 bases, J lost 4 bases, and 15 bases lay in between. Germline assignment: CDR1 MDHEN and CDR2 SYDVKM. The CDR3 contains 15 residues. In DNA, the CDR3 is TGTGCCAGCAGTACGAGTAGCGTAAGATACAATGAGCAGTTCTTC. Translation: CASSTSSVRYNEQFF.

Regarding this clonotype: It differs at one base from a far larger clone, so likely a read error. The J gene is TRBJ2-5, the V gene TRBV9; 9 bases fit TRBD2. The DNA end lines up better with TRBJ2-1; the J call may be wrong. This CDR3 region has 16 residues. CDR1 and CDR2 from the germline V gene are SGDLS and YYNGEE. The CDR3 loop is CASSAGSSGTYNEQFF. The CDR3 nucleotides are TGTGCCAGCAGCGCCGGGTCTAGCGGGACCTACAATGAGCAGTTCTTC.

The chain couples TRBV16 to TRBJ1-4; TRBD1 agrees at 9 bases. CDR3 length: 14 amino acids. V was pared by 5 bases and J by 8 bases, with 6 bases of the junction left unmatched. CDR1 KGHSY and CDR2 FQNENV come from the germline V gene. The CDR3 is CASSARQGGEKLFF. The CDR3 DNA reads TGTGCCAGCAGCGCGCGACAGGGGGGCGAAAAACTGTTTTTT. Full variable domain (remainder filled in from reference TRBV16 and TRBJ1-4): GEEVAQTPKHLVRGEGQKAKLYCAPIKGHSYVFWYQQVLKNEFKFLISFQNENVFDETGMPKERFSAKCLPNSPCSLEIQATKLEDSAVYFCASSARQGGEKLFFGSGTQLSVL.

This clonotype was seen at least ten times. As DNA, the CDR3 is TGTGCCAGCAGCTACGGGCAGATGGGAGATACGCAGTATTTT. It is translated as CASSYGQMGDTQYF. This chain links TRBV7-6 with TRBJ2-3; D is unclear. The V end lost 4 bases, the J end lost 5 bases, and 13 bases lay between the germline ends. Germline V CDR1 and CDR2: SGHVS, FNYEAQ. This CDR3 has 14 residues.

The sample holds many counts of this clonotype. The V call is TRBV2, the J call TRBJ2-7, with D perhaps TRBD1 (7 bases). Trimming left V 6 bases short and J 3 bases short, with 12 bases between. Per germline, CDR1 SNHLY and CDR2 FYNNEI. The CDR3 is 13 residues long. In DNA, the CDR3 is TGTGCCAGCAGGGGGGGACAGCGCTACGAGCAGTACTTC. Translation: CASRGGQRYEQYF. Full variable domain (missing parts from reference TRBV2 and TRBJ2-7): EPEVTQTPSHQVTQMGQEVILRCVPISNHLYFYWYRQILGQKVEFLVSFYNNEISEKSEIFDDQFSVERPDGSNFTLKIRSTKLEDSAMYFCASRGGQRYEQYFGPGTRLTVT.

This clonotype appeared many times. The chain joins TRBV6-2 or TRBV6-3 to TRBJ1-5; D remains ambiguous. With 6 bases removed from V and 2 bases from J, the gap between germline ends came to 5 bases. The CDR3 extends over 12 amino acids. Germline lookup yields CDR1 MNHEY and CDR2 SVGEGT. The CDR3 here is CASSPRNQPQHF. The CDR3 region has the DNA TGTGCCAGCAGCCCTCGCAATCAGCCCCAGCATTTT.

This clonotype was observed many times. The chain has TRBV7-9 and TRBJ2-2; 8 nucleotides agree with TRBD2. Germline V lookup: CDR1 SEHNR, CDR2 FQNEAQ (reference sequence). V was clipped by 8 bases and J by 6 bases; unmatched bases: 11. This CDR3 has 15 residues. CDR3 sequence (DNA): TGTGCCAGCGGAGGTGGTAGCGGGATATCCGGGGAGCTGTTTTTT. It codes for CASGGGSGISGELFF.

About this clonotype itself: This could be a read error, since a much larger clone is one nucleotide away. This chain links TRBV7-9 with TRBJ2-3; 9 bases are shared with TRBD1. The CDR3 consists of 14 residues. V dropped 7 bases and J dropped 8; count of bases not matched to a gene: 10. Germline CDR1 SEHNR, CDR2 FQNEAQ (reference sequence). CDR3 loop: CASITLGQGGTQYF. CDR3 sequence (DNA): TGTGCCAGCATCACCCTGGGACAGGGTGGTACGCAGTATTTT.

The V gene is TRBV27, the J gene TRBJ2-3; a weak D match, TRBD2 (6 bases). V was pared by 7 bases and J by 4 bases, with 15 bases between. This CDR3 is built from 14 residues. The germline gives CDR1 MNHEY, CDR2 SMNVEV (reference sequence). This chain's CDR3 is CASNRLVQPDTQYF. In nucleotides, the CDR3 is TGTGCCAGCAACCGACTAGTTCAGCCAGATACGCAGTATTTT.

This clonotype was detected only a few times. A much bigger clone sits one base away, suggesting this may be a read error. The chain links TRBV6-1 to TRBJ2-1; D is uncertain. Germline CDR1 MNHNS, CDR2 SASEGT. This CDR3 has 12 amino acids. V lost 6 bases, J lost 8 bases, and 11 bases lay in between. Here the CDR3 DNA reads TGTGCCAGCAGAGCCCGTGTGTATGAGCAGTTCTTC. Protein product: CASRARVYEQFF.

In the case of this clonotype: The junction departs from germline at one end; a sequencing error may be responsible. The chain is built from TRBV6-2 or TRBV6-3 and TRBJ1-5; D ambiguous. Germline values: CDR1 MNHEY, CDR2 SVGEGT. This CDR3 is built from 14 residues. Written as DNA, the CDR3 is TGTGCCATCAGTGAAGCGGGAGGCGGGCAGCCCCAGCATTTT. Translating it yields CAISEAGGGQPQHF.

This clonotype was observed once. The chain couples TRBV19 to TRBJ1-2; D gene uncertain. V dropped 8 bases and J dropped 3 bases, with 13 bases sitting between them. The CDR3 sequence is 13 residues long. Per germline, CDR1 LNHDA and CDR2 SQIVND (reference sequence). Here the CDR3 reads CASCYSPDYGYTF. As DNA, the CDR3 is TGTGCCAGTTGTTACTCACCTGACTATGGCTACACCTTC.

Comment on this clonotype: The junction and the germline gene differ at one end; a read error may be behind it. The chain couples TRBV24-1 to TRBJ2-5; 8 positions agree with TRBD2. The CDR3 loop spans 17 amino acids. Germline values: CDR1 KGHDR, CDR2 SFDVKD. The CDR3 sequence: CATIDGRRGGRWETQYF. The CDR3, as DNA: TGTGCCACCATTGATGGCCGCCGCGGGGGGCGGTGGGAGACCCAGTACTTC.

The chain combines TRBV11-2 with TRBJ2-1; 15 nucleotides line up with TRBD2. The length of the CDR3 is 17 residues. Per the germline V gene, CDR1 is SGHAT and CDR2 is FQNNGV. J gave up 8 bases and V 0 bases, and 5 bases lay outside the gene matches. For the CDR3, the DNA is TGTGCCAGCAGCTTAGATAGGACTAGCGGGAGGGCCGATGAGCAGTTCTTC. Amino acids: CASSLDRTSGRADEQFF.

This clonotype showed up just once. A far larger clone is off by one base, so a read error is likely. The chain joins TRBV6-1 to TRBJ2-7, with D perhaps matching TRBD1 (5 bases). CDR1 is MNHNS and CDR2 is SASEGT in the germline V gene. Trimming stripped 5 bases from V and 6 bases from J, with 17 bases between. The CDR3 totals 14 residues. This CDR3 is CASSYLTVGREQYF. The CDR3 DNA reads as TGTGCCAGCAGTTACTTGACAGTGGGCCGCGAGCAGTACTTC.

This clonotype came up many times. In nucleotides, the CDR3 is TGTGCCAGCAGTTCCAGGAAGGGAGGGAGGACTCTCTATGGCTACACCTTC. This translates into CASSSRKGGRTLYGYTF. This sequence joins TRBV28 and TRBJ1-2; no definite D call. Germline assignment: CDR1 MDHEN and CDR2 SYDVKM. The CDR3 has 17 amino acids. V was pared by 4 bases and J by 4 bases, with 22 bases between.

This clonotype ranks as medium-sized. This sequence joins TRBV19 and TRBJ1-5, with no clear D. Germline CDR1 is LNHDA and CDR2 is SQIVND (reference sequence). V dropped 3 bases and J dropped 5 bases, with 8 bases sitting between them. The CDR3 is made up of 13 amino acids. CDR3 nucleotides: TGTGCCAGTAGTATGGGCCGAGATCAGCCCCAGCATTTT. The encoded protein is CASSMGRDQPQHF.

Many counts were recorded for this clonotype. J is TRBJ2-6 and V is TRBV6-2 or TRBV6-3; D unclear. The germline V gene encodes CDR1 MNHEY and CDR2 SVGEGT. The germline V and J ends were trimmed by 4 bases and 1 base, with 5 bases remaining between them. This CDR3 comprises 14 residues. The CDR3 DNA follows: TGTGCCAGCAGTTGGAATTCTGGGGCCAACGTCCTGACTTTC. Translating it yields CASSWNSGANVLTF.

The rearrangement joins TRBV24-1 to TRBJ1-2; D not resolved. The V end lost 3 bases, the J end lost 11 bases, and 21 bases lay between the germline ends. CDR1 is KGHDR, CDR2 SFDVKD, per germline. The CDR3 has 15 residues. Here the CDR3 DNA reads TGTGCCACCAGTGATCCAGGCGACGGCGACTATGAATACACCTTC. Amino acid sequence: CATSDPGDGDYEYTF.

This clonotype was picked up many times. V and J are TRBV12-3 or TRBV12-4 and TRBJ2-7; D is unclear. Trimming took off 2 bases at V and 2 bases at J, with 10 bases between the two ends. The CDR3 extends over 14 amino acids. The CDR3 region is CASSLLDGPYEQYF. In DNA, the CDR3 is TGTGCCAGCAGTTTATTGGACGGTCCCTACGAGCAGTACTTC.

This clonotype is termed medium-sized. This sequence joins TRBV5-1 and TRBJ2-3; D not resolved. This CDR3 has 13 amino acids. With 4 bases removed from V and 5 bases from J, the gap between germline ends came to 11 bases. Germline V gene lookup returns CDR1 SGHRS and CDR2 YFSETQ. The CDR3 DNA is TGCGCCAGCAGCCGGAGCTTTGGAGATACGCAGTATTTT. The encoded protein is CASSRSFGDTQYF.

A note on this clonotype: The junction does not match germline at one end; this may be a read error. The chain joins TRBV6-9 to TRBJ2-5; the match to TRBD2 covers 14 bases. CDR1 is MNHGY, CDR2 SVAAGI, per germline. The CDR3 covers 16 residues. In nucleotides, the CDR3 is TGTGCCAGCAGTTGGGGACTAGCGGGAGTTTGTAGTGAGCAGTTATTC. Amino acid sequence: CASSWGLAGVCSEQLF.